A single T cell receptor beta chain is shown here with its context. Profiling relied on immunoSEQ multiplex PCR, and the TCRdb table lists in-frame clones only, not all of them. The sample has approximately 270,000 clones; approximately 83% are singletons. Germline V gene sequence: CDR1 SGHAT, CDR2 FQNNGV. The length of the CDR3 is 16 residues. Trimming shortened V by 6 bases and J by 0 bases, and 15 bases separated the two germline ends. The sample comes from a study of blood T cell repertoires in COVID-19. Study background: T cells, B-cell-depleted T cells, or PBMCs supplied cDNA or gDNA.

The sequencing sample was made of peripheral blood. This receptor was taken from a man older than 75 with acute or convalescent COVID-19. The chain combines TRBV11-2 with TRBJ2-1; perhaps TRBD1 as D (6 bases). CDR3 sequence: CASRRITGSSYNEQFF. DNA for the CDR3: TGTGCCAGCAGGAGAATCACAGGGAGCTCCTACAATGAGCAGTTCTTC.